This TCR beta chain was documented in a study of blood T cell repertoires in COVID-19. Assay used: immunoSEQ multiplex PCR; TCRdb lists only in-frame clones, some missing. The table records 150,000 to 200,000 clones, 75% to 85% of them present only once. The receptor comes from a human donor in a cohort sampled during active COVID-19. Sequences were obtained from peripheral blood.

The CDR3 DNA follows: TGTGCCAGCTCCCTAAAAGAATTTCAGTACTTC. This translates into CASSLKEFQYF. The rearrangement links TRBV18 to TRBJ2-4, with D unclear. The CDR3 contains 11 residues. Trimming shortened V by 6 bases and J by 11 bases, and 11 bases separated the two germline ends. Per germline, CDR1 KGHSH and CDR2 LQKENI.